This entry is about one TCR beta chain. In the original processing: By means of reference gene primer amplification, nucleated cell counts were estimated. This table comes from immunoSEQ multiplex PCR, and its TCRdb copy is limited to in-frame clones, with some not included. The D gene and trimming were derived from the DNA, and the V and J assignments and clone size from that table. The table has about 160,000 clones, around 90% seen once; the top ten hold less than 4.5%. The CDR3 consists of 13 residues. Deletions cut 5 bases from V and 2 bases from J, with 9 bases between. Germline loops: CDR1 LGHDT, CDR2 YNNKEL (reference sequence). This specimen belongs to a study of blood T cell repertoires in COVID-19. Study details: Specimens from acute and convalescent COVID-19 originated in the United States, Italy and Spain. In each case, the material was cDNA or gDNA derived from T cells, B-cell-depleted T cells, or PBMCs.

The TCR was taken from a woman aged 55-70 years with active or convalescent COVID-19. Sequencing was carried out using peripheral blood. This sequence joins TRBV3-1 (or the pseudogene TRBV3-2) and TRBJ1-1; TRBD1 is a possible D gene (6 bases). CDR3: CASSMDSNTEAFF. In DNA, the CDR3 is TGTGCCAGCAGCATGGACAGCAACACTGAAGCTTTCTTT.